This record concerns one TCR beta chain sequence. Its antigen is not identified. Trimming took 0 bases from V and 4 from J, leaving 6 bases between them. The CDR3 consists of 13 residues. Per germline, CDR1 LGHDT and CDR2 YNNKEL (reference sequence). This entry is derived from a study of T cell responses to AZD1222 COVID-19 vaccine. Overall study results and limits: Increased Spike-specific TCR breadth and depth were observed after two AZD1222 doses. Donors, mostly white British, included more females; clonal diversity was possibly underestimated. Among AZD1222 vaccinees, only 5 to 7 were seropositive at baseline. Repertoires were obtained only post-peak T cell response.

The method was immunoSEQ multiplex PCR; TCRdb's version includes in-frame clones alone and lacks a portion of them. The data contain roughly 140,000 clones, about nine tenths of them singletons. This sequence was found in an adult who received the AZD1222 COVID-19 vaccine. Sequenced here: peripheral blood, sampled 28 days after the second AZD1222 dose. The rearrangement joins TRBV3-1 (or the pseudogene TRBV3-2) to TRBJ2-5; D is undetermined. The CDR3 DNA sequence: TGTGCCAGCAGCCAAGAGTGGGGAGAGACCCAGTACTTC. Its translation is CASSQEWGETQYF.